What follows describes a single TCR beta chain. The data are from a study of T cell changes during pregnancy in multiple sclerosis. Method: immunoSEQ multiplex PCR; TCRdb's copy keeps in-frame clones and lacks some. The repertoire holds approximately 79,000 clones, with approximately 90% as singletons. CDR1 is SGHNT, CDR2 YENEEA, per germline. CDR3 size: 13 residues. The V and J ends lost 0 bases and 5 bases respectively, with 8 bases between them. The input for sequencing was CD4+ T cells from peripheral blood mononuclear cells, taken before pregnancy. J is TRBJ2-7 and V is TRBV11-3, with D possibly TRBD1 on 5 matching bases. The TCR comes from a female donor with multiple sclerosis, enrolled in a pregnancy study. CDR3 nucleotide sequence: TGTGCCAGCAGCTTAGATCTGGACAACGAGCAGTACTTC. Translating gives CASSLDLDNEQYF.